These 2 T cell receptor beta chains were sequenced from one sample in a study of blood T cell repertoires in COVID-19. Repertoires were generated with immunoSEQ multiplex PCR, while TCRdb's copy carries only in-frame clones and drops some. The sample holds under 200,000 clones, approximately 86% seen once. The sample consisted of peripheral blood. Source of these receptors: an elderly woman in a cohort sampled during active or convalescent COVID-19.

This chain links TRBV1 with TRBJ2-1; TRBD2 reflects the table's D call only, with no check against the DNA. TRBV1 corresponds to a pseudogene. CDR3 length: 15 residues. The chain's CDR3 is CTSSQVRGSYNEQFF. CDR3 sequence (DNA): TGCACCAGCAGCCAAGTGCGGGGGAGCTACAATGAGCAGTTCTTC.

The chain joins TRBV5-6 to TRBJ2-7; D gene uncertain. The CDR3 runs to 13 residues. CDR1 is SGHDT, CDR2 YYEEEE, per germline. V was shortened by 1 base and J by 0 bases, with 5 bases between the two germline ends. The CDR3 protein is CASSLPNSYEQYF. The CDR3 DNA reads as TGTGCCAGCAGCTTGCCCAACTCCTACGAGCAGTACTTC.